The clone carrying this T cell receptor beta chain has only a few counts. The antigen remains unidentified. V lost 5 bases, J lost 6 bases, and 7 bases stayed unmatched. The CDR3 consists of 14 residues. Germline assignment: CDR1 DFQATT and CDR2 SNEGSKA (reference sequence). A template switching step contributed a universal primer site, while unique molecular identifiers were present in the cDNA. TCRdb re-derived calls from the 5' RACE reads in MiXCR, one entry per CDR3 protein. This sample yields hundreds of thousands of distinct CDR3 sequences, of which 9% to 15% are seen a single time; about 1.6% belongs to the top ten. These data come from a study of identical twins. Study-level points and caveats: Out-of-frame sharing of TCR alpha in monozygotic twins was underestimated by models. In beta out-of-frame sequences, the excess sharing between twins was weaker.

Another study also made use of these data, one on yellow fever vaccine responses in identical twins.

Sample: PBMCs. The TCR was taken from a woman aged 18-35 years in good health. The chain employs TRBV20-1 and TRBJ2-7; 13 bases are shared with TRBD2. The CDR3 spells CSAPPRLAGGEQYF. The CDR3 region has the DNA TGCAGTGCTCCCCCCCGACTAGCGGGAGGCGAGCAGTACTTC.